This passage covers 27 T cell receptor beta chains from one sample sequenced in a study of regulatory T cells in long-lasting Graves disease. HTBI primers from iRepertoire and Arm-PCR of CDR3 regions yielded the TCR beta libraries. TCRdb re-analysed the multiplex PCR reads in MiXCR, keeping a single row per CDR3 protein. The sample yields about 430,000 distinct CDR3 sequences, 15% seen once. The sample's time point: newly diagnosed GD, antithyroid drugs for less than 3 months. PBMC-extracted RNA yielded the TCR library. This same sample was also taken into another study, of T cells in Graves' hyperthyroidism and ophthalmopathy.

Sequenced material: peripheral blood mononuclear cells (PBMCs), taken at new diagnosis, from a patient treated with antithyroid drugs. These receptors were obtained from a woman in her forties with Graves disease.

The sample holds many counts of this clonotype. V usage is TRBV7-9 and J usage is TRBJ2-7; D is perhaps TRBD1 or TRBD2 (8 bases each). CDR3 length: 17 residues. V was shortened by 5 bases and J by 3 bases, with 23 bases between the two germline ends. Germline V gives CDR1 SEHNR, CDR2 FQNEAQ (reference sequence). CDR3 nucleotides: TGTGCCAGCAGCAGGACAGGGCAGGGACTAGAAATCTACGAGCAGTACTTC. This translates into CASSRTGQGLEIYEQYF.

In this sample, this clonotype turned up many times. V and J are TRBV11-3 and TRBJ2-3, with TRBD2 identical over 9 bases. Germline CDR1 reads SGHNT; CDR2 reads YENEEA. The CDR3 loop spans 15 amino acids. J lost 4 bases, V lost 6 bases, and 8 bases had no gene match. In DNA, the CDR3 is TGTGCCAGCAGACGACAGGGACTAGCATCAGATACGCAGTATTTT. It encodes CASRRQGLASDTQYF.

This clonotype was recorded a few times. The rearrangement uses TRBV11-3 and TRBJ1-1, with no clear D. Trimming left V 5 bases short and J 10 bases short, with 17 bases between. The length of the CDR3 is 13 residues. Germline assignment: CDR1 SGHNT and CDR2 YENEEA. The CDR3: CASSPGINAGAFF. CDR3 DNA sequence: TGTGCCAGCAGCCCCGGTATAAACGCTGGAGCTTTCTTT. The whole variable domain, remainder taken from reference TRBV11-3 and TRBJ1-1, is EAGVVQSPRYKIIEKKQPVAFWCNPISGHNTLYWYLQNLGQGPELLIRYENEEAVDDSQLPKDRFSAERLKGVDSTLKIQPAELGDSAVYLCASSPGINAGAFFGQGTRLTVV.

This clonotype was recorded many times. This chain joins TRBV28 and TRBJ1-2; a possible D gene is TRBD1 (6 bases). Germline lookup yields CDR1 MDHEN and CDR2 SYDVKM. Trimming took 5 bases from V and 4 from J, leaving 23 bases between them. This CDR3 is built from 17 residues. The CDR3 coding sequence is TGTGCCAGCAGTCGAGGGGGGGGGGGCTCCTCCTCCTATGGCTACACCTTC. This codes for CASSRGGGGSSSYGYTF.

This clonotype occurred many times. CDR3 nucleotide sequence: TGTGCCAGCAGTTTGAGGGGGGGAGGGACTGAAGCTTTCTTT. It is translated as CASSLRGGGTEAFF. The V call is TRBV12-3 or TRBV12-4, the J call TRBJ1-1; perhaps TRBD1 as D (6 bases). V was clipped by 3 bases and J by 5 bases, with 13 bases between them. This CDR3 is 14 amino acids long.

At least ten counts were recorded for this clonotype. The V and J genes are TRBV29-1 and TRBJ2-7, with TRBD1 as a possible D gene (6 bases). Germline values: CDR1 SQVTM, CDR2 ANQGSEA. The CDR3 covers 11 residues. Trimming pared 8 bases from V and 7 bases from J, leaving 15 bases between. Here the CDR3 DNA reads TGCAGCACCAGCAGGGGCGGTGAGCAGTACTTC. Translated, it gives CSTSRGGEQYF.

The rearrangement uses TRBV7-9 and TRBJ2-7; 10 bases agree with TRBD1. CDR3 length: 15 residues. The germline gives CDR1 SEHNR, CDR2 FQNEAQ (reference sequence). V lost 5 bases and J lost 5; bases outside the gene matches: 9. The CDR3 loop reads CASSQTGTGVNEQYF. Written as DNA, the CDR3 is TGTGCCAGCAGCCAGACCGGGACAGGGGTGAACGAGCAGTACTTC.

In this sample, this clonotype turned up a few times. The chain uses TRBV2 and TRBJ1-3; D is undetermined. The germline gives CDR1 SNHLY, CDR2 FYNNEI. V was shortened by 6 bases and J by 0 bases, with 15 bases between the two germline ends. The CDR3 sequence is 16 residues long. The CDR3 loop is CASSQQSTSSGNTIYF. As DNA, the CDR3 is TGTGCCAGCAGCCAACAGAGCACAAGCTCTGGAAACACCATATATTTT.

In this sample, this clonotype turned up a few times. The gene calls are TRBV5-1 and TRBJ2-5, with 9 bases lining up with TRBD1. CDR3 length: 14 amino acids. Losses at the gene ends were 4 bases for V and 2 bases for J; bases not matched to a gene: 3. Germline assignment: CDR1 SGHRS and CDR2 YFSETQ. CDR3: CASSGQGWQETQYF. CDR3 bases: TGCGCCAGCAGCGGACAGGGGTGGCAAGAGACCCAGTACTTC.

This clonotype came up a few times. The rearrangement uses TRBV6-5 and TRBJ1-2; no reliable D call. The CDR3 runs 13 residues. The germline V gene has CDR1 MNHEY and CDR2 SVGAGI. The V end lost 0 bases, the J end lost 6 bases, and 8 bases lay between the germline ends. CDR3 DNA: TGTGCCAGCAGTTACTCGGAGCCGGATGGCTACACCTTC. Its protein is CASSYSEPDGYTF.

This chain connects TRBV5-6 to TRBJ2-1; 7 bases align to TRBD2. V lost 0 bases and J lost 4; bases outside the gene matches: 7. CDR1 and CDR2 (germline): SGHDT, YYEEEE. The CDR3 is 16 residues long. The CDR3 nucleotides are TGTGCCAGCAGCTTGGAACTTACTAGCGCGTACAATGAGCAGTTCTTC. This translates into CASSLELTSAYNEQFF. Filled out from reference TRBV5-6 and TRBJ2-1, the complete variable domain reads DAGVTQSPTHLIKTRGQQVTLRCSPKSGHDTVSWYQQALGQGPQFIFQYYEEEERQRGNFPDRFSGHQFPNYSSELNVNALLLGDSALYLCASSLELTSAYNEQFFGPGTRLTVL.

This clonotype was seen repeatedly, ten times or more. The V and J genes are TRBV19 and TRBJ2-7, with D possibly being TRBD2 (6 bases). V was clipped by 6 bases and J by 0 bases, with 12 bases between them. The CDR3 loop spans 14 amino acids. The germline V gene has CDR1 LNHDA and CDR2 SQIVND (reference sequence). The chain's CDR3 is CASRGTASSYEQYF. The DNA of the CDR3 is TGTGCCAGTAGGGGGACTGCGAGCTCCTACGAGCAGTACTTC.

This chain uses TRBV7-2 with TRBJ1-4; no clear D gene. The CDR3 is 14 amino acids. Germline V gives CDR1 SGHTA, CDR2 FQGNSA. V shed 1 base and J shed 0 bases, with 3 bases lying between them. The CDR3 reads CASSLDPTNEKLFF. CDR3 sequence (DNA): TGTGCCAGCAGCTTAGATCCAACTAATGAAAAACTGTTTTTT.

This clonotype was recorded at least ten times. The V gene is TRBV6-5, the J gene TRBJ2-2; 9 bases line up with TRBD1. Germline V gene lookup returns CDR1 MNHEY and CDR2 SVGAGI. The CDR3 is 16 amino acids. V dropped 4 bases and J dropped 2; count of bases not matched to a gene: 5. The CDR3 bases are TGTGCCAGCAGTTGGAACAGGGGGCTCAACACCGGGGAGCTGTTTTTT. Protein: CASSWNRGLNTGELFF.

This clonotype has a count of ten or more. V and J are TRBV7-8 and TRBJ2-3, with D perhaps TRBD1 or TRBD2 (5 bases each). V lost 0 bases, J lost 9 bases, and 13 bases lay in between. The CDR3 has 14 residues. Germline values: CDR1 SGHVS, CDR2 FQNEAQ. CDR3 amino acids: CASSLAGPGVTQYF. DNA for the CDR3: TGTGCCAGCAGCTTAGCGGGGCCCGGGGTCACGCAGTATTTT.

At least ten counts were recorded for this clonotype. The V and J genes are TRBV6-2 or TRBV6-3 and TRBJ2-2, with D tentatively TRBD2 (5 bases). This CDR3 is 14 amino acids long. V was cut by 6 bases and J by 1 base, with 9 bases left in between. The germline gives CDR1 MNHEY, CDR2 SVGEGT. The CDR3 spells CASRTLVNTGELFF. CDR3 bases: TGTGCCAGCAGAACACTAGTGAACACCGGGGAGCTGTTTTTT.

This clonotype has at least ten counts. The V call is TRBV5-1, the J call TRBJ1-6, with 7 bases identical to TRBD1. The CDR3 is 15 residues long. Trimming took 0 bases from V and 6 from J; bases not matched to a gene: 3. Germline CDR1 SGHRS, CDR2 YFSETQ. CDR3 coding DNA: TGCGCCAGCAGCTTGGCGACAGGGATTAATTCACCCCTCCACTTT. Protein product: CASSLATGINSPLHF.

This chain links TRBV28 with TRBJ2-1; possibly TRBD2 for D (7 bases). Trimming stripped 6 bases from V and 7 bases from J, with 22 bases between. CDR1 and CDR2 (germline): MDHEN, SYDVKM. This CDR3 has 16 residues. Written as DNA, the CDR3 is TGTGCCAGCAGCCCGGTGGGGGGGGCTTTGGGGAATGAGCAGTTCTTC. Its protein is CASSPVGGALGNEQFF.

This clonotype was seen many times. V gene TRBV20-1 combines with J gene TRBJ2-1; TRBD1 might be the D (6 bases). Deletions cut 2 bases from V and 5 bases from J, with 28 bases between. The CDR3 is 19 residues long. Looked up from germline, CDR1 is DFQATT and CDR2 is SNEGSKA (reference sequence). The CDR3 sequence is CSARLPLDSPSSVNNEQFF. Written as DNA, the CDR3 is TGCAGTGCTAGACTCCCCCTGGACAGTCCCTCGAGTGTAAACAATGAGCAGTTCTTC.

This clonotype has a count of ten or more. The rearrangement joins TRBV7-2 to TRBJ2-2; the D is unclear. The germline V gene encodes CDR1 SGHTA and CDR2 FQGNSA. Between the trimmed V and J ends, which lost 5 bases and 1 base, there was a span of 14 bases. This CDR3 is built from 16 residues. CDR3: CASSPREGKNTGELFF. For the CDR3, the DNA is TGTGCCAGCAGCCCCCGCGAAGGAAAGAACACCGGGGAGCTGTTTTTT.

This clonotype was counted ten times or more. This chain links TRBV20-1 with TRBJ2-7; D is uncertain. V gave up 0 bases and J gave up 2 bases, with 14 bases separating them. The germline gives CDR1 DFQATT, CDR2 SNEGSKA (reference sequence). This CDR3 is built from 15 residues. CDR3 nucleotide sequence: TGCAGTGCTAGAGATTCGGTGGGTCCCACCTACGAGCAGTACTTC. Translation: CSARDSVGPTYEQYF.

This clonotype was detected ten times or more. The chain recombines TRBV7-3 with TRBJ2-1; no clear D gene. Germline CDR1 is SGHTA and CDR2 is FQGTGA. The CDR3 sequence is 16 residues long. With 2 bases removed from V and 0 bases from J, the gap between germline ends came to 11 bases. In nucleotides, the CDR3 is TGTGCCAGCAGCTTATATGGCCCGAGCTCCTACAATGAGCAGTTCTTC. This codes for CASSLYGPSSYNEQFF.

This clonotype was seen a few times. One end of the junction is discordant with germline, which a read error may explain. This chain joins TRBV19 and TRBJ2-7, with D perhaps TRBD1 (6 bases). This CDR3 has 11 amino acids. CDR1 is LNHDA, CDR2 SQIVND, per germline (reference sequence). DNA for the CDR3: TGTGCCAGTAGTTCACGGGACAATGTGACCTTC. This sequence encodes CASSSRDNVTF.

The sample holds many counts of this clonotype. V and J are TRBV11-2 and TRBJ2-3, with TRBD2 identical over 8 bases. From germline, CDR1 is SGHAT and CDR2 FQNNGV. This CDR3 is 12 amino acids long. Unmatched junction bases numbered 3, after V lost 11 bases and J lost 2 bases. The CDR3 nucleotides read TGTGCCGCGGGGGGCTTCACAGATACGCAGTATTTT. Protein sequence: CAAGGFTDTQYF.

V is TRBV19 and J is TRBJ2-2; weak D call: TRBD2 (5 bases). The ends were cut back, 3 bases at V and 5 bases at J, with 13 bases in the middle. The CDR3 is made up of 15 amino acids. CDR1 LNHDA and CDR2 SQIVND come from the germline V gene (reference sequence). Here the CDR3 DNA reads TGTGCCAGTAGTATGAGTGGGTCGGGGACCGGGGAGCTGTTTTTT. Protein sequence: CASSMSGSGTGELFF. Filled out from reference TRBV19 and TRBJ2-2, the complete variable domain reads DGGITQSPKYLFRKEGQNVTLSCEQNLNHDAMYWYRQDPGQGLRLIYYSQIVNDFQKGDIAEGYSVSREKKESFPLTVTSAQKNPTAFYLCASSMSGSGTGELFFGEGSRLTVL.

In this sample, this clonotype turned up a few times. This chain connects TRBV7-9 to TRBJ1-1; 8 nucleotides line up with TRBD1. V gave up 7 bases and J gave up 1 base; unmatched junction bases: 5. CDR1 SEHNR and CDR2 FQNEAQ come from the germline V gene (reference sequence). The CDR3 length is 14 residues. The CDR3 nucleotides are TGTGCCAGCACGCAGGGGGCCTCGAACACTGAAGCTTTCTTT. Translating it yields CASTQGASNTEAFF. The full variable domain, in which reference TRBV7-9 and TRBJ1-1 provide the parts outside the CDR3, is DTGVSQNPRHKITKRGQNVTFRCDPISEHNRLYWYRQTLGQGPEFLTYFQNEAQLEKSRLLSDRFSAERPKGSFSTLEIQRTEQGDSAMYLCASTQGASNTEAFFGQGTRLTVV.

At least ten counts were recorded for this clonotype. The chain links TRBV15 to TRBJ2-5; TRBD2 is a possible D gene (6 bases). Germline V gene sequence: CDR1 LNHNV, CDR2 YYDKDF (reference sequence). CDR3 length equals 14 residues. Trimming removed 0 bases at V and 4 bases at J, with 9 bases between. The CDR3 DNA follows: TGTGCCACCAGCAGAGATCAGGGAGGAGAGACCCAGTACTTC. It codes for CATSRDQGGETQYF. The entire variable domain, with the rest obtained from reference TRBV15 and TRBJ2-5, is as follows: DAMVIQNPRYQVTQFGKPVTLSCSQTLNHNVMYWYQQKSSQAPKLLFHYYDKDFNNEADTPDNFQSRRPNTSFCFLDIRSPGLGDTAMYLCATSRDQGGETQYFGPGTRLLVL.